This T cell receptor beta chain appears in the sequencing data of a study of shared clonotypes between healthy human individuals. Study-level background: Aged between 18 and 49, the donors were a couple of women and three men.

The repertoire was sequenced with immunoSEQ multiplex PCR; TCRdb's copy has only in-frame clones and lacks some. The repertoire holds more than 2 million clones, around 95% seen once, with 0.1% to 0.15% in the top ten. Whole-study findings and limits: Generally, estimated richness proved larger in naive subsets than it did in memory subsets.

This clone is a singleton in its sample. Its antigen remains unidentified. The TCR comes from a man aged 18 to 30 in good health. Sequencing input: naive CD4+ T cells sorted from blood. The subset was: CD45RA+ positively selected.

CDR3 sequence: CASSRVTGADGNQPQHF. The DNA for the CDR3 is TGTGCCAGCTCAAGGGTCACGGGGGCTGATGGCAATCAGCCCCAGCATTTT. J is TRBJ1-5 and V is TRBV18; tentatively, D is TRBD1 (6 bases). Per the germline V gene, CDR1 is KGHSH and CDR2 is LQKENI. There are 17 residues in the CDR3. V gave up 5 bases and J gave up 2 bases, with 19 bases separating them.